This T cell receptor beta chain was identified during a study of blood T cell repertoires in COVID-19. On the study more broadly: The origin of the acute and convalescent COVID-19 samples was the United States, Italy and Spain. Sources were T cells, B-cell-depleted T cells, or PBMCs; the material itself was cDNA or gDNA.

CDR1 and CDR2 from the germline V gene are LGHDT and YNNKEL (reference sequence). The length of the CDR3 is 17 residues. V dropped 1 base and J dropped 2 bases, with 15 bases sitting between them. In the original processing: How many nucleated cells were present was estimated from reference gene primer amplification. Libraries were prepared by immunoSEQ multiplex PCR; TCRdb keeps only in-frame clonotypes and omits some of them. V, J and clone size reflect that table, while D and trimming were determined from the DNA. This table has approximately 360,000 clones, roughly 90% appearing once. The chain couples TRBV3-1 (or the pseudogene TRBV3-2) to TRBJ1-5; unclear D gene. The TCR was taken from a man aged 18 to 30 with active or convalescent COVID-19. Sequencing input: peripheral blood. The CDR3 loop reads CASSQASGSSGNQPQHF. CDR3 in DNA: TGTGCCAGCAGCCAAGCCTCCGGGTCCTCGGGCAATCAGCCCCAGCATTTT.